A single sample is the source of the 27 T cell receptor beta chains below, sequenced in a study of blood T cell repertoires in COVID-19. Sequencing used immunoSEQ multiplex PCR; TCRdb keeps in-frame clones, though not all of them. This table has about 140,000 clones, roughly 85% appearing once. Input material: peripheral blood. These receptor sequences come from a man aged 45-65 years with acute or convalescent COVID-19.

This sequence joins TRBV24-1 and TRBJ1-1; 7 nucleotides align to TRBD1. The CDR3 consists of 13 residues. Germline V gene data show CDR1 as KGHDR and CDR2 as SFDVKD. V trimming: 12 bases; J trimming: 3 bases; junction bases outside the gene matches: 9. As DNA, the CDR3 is TGTGCCTTCTACCGGGACAGCCACACTGAAGCTTTCTTT. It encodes CAFYRDSHTEAFF.

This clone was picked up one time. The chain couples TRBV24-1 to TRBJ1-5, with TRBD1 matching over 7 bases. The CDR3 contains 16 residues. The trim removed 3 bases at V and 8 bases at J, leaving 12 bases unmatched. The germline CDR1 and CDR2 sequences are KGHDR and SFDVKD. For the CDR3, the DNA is TGTGCCACCAGTGATCCCCGTCAGGGGGAAACAGAGCCCCAGCATTTT. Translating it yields CATSDPRQGETEPQHF.

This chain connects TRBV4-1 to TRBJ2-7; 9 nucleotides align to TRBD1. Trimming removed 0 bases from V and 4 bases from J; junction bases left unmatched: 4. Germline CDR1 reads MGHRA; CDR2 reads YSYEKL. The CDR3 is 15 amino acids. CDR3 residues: CASSQDGTGSYEQYF. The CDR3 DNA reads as TGCGCCAGCAGCCAAGATGGGACAGGGTCTTACGAGCAGTACTTC.

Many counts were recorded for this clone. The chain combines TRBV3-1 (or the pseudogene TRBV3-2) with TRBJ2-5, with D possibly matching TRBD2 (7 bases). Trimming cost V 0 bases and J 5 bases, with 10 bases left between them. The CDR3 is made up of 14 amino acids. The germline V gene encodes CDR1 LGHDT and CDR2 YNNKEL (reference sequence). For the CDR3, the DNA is TGTGCCAGCAGCCAAGACGGGGGGCTCGAGACCCAGTACTTC. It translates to CASSQDGGLETQYF.

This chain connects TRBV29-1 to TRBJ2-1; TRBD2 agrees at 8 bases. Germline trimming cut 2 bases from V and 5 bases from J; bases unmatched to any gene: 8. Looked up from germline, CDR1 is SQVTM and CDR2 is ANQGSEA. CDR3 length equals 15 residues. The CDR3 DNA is TGCAGCGTTGAAAGTATACACGGGAGGGACAATGAGCAGTTCTTC. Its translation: CSVESIHGRDNEQFF.

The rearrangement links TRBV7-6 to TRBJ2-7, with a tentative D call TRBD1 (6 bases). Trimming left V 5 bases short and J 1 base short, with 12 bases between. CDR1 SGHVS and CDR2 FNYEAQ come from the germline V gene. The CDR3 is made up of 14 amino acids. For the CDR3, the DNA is TGTGCCAGCAGCCCCCGGACAGTTTCCTACGAGCAGTACTTC. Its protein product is CASSPRTVSYEQYF.

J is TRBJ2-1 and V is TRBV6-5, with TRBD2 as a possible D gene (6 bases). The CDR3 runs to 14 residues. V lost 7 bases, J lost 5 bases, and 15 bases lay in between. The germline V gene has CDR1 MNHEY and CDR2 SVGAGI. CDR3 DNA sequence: TGTGCCAGCACCCTGGACCGCGGGAACAATGAGCAGTTCTTC. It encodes CASTLDRGNNEQFF.

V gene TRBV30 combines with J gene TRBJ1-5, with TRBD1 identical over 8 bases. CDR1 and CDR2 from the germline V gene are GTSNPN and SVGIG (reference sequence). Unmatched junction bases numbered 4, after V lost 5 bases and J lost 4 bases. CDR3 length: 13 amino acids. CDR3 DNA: TGTGCCTGGGCAGGGGGCCCAAATCAGCCCCAGCATTTT. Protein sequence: CAWAGGPNQPQHF.

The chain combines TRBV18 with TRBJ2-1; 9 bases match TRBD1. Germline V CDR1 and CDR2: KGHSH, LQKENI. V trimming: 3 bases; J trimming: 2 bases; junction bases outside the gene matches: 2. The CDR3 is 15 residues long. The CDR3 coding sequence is TGTGCCAGCTCACCTGGGGACAGGGCCTACAATGAGCAGTTCTTC. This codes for CASSPGDRAYNEQFF.

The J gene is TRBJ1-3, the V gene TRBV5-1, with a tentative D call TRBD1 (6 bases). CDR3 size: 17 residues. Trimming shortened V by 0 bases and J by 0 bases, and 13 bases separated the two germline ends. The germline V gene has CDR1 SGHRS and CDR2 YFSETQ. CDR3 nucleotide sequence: TGCGCCAGCAGCTTGGAGGGAGACAGGCGCTCTGGAAACACCATATATTTT. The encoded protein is CASSLEGDRRSGNTIYF.

As DNA, the CDR3 is TGTGCCAGCAGCCCTCGGGGGGGCGGCACAGATACGCAGTATTTT. Translation gives CASSPRGGGTDTQYF. The chain is built from TRBV7-3 and TRBJ2-3, with TRBD2 matching over 8 bases. Germline V gives CDR1 SGHTA, CDR2 FQGTGA. The CDR3 covers 15 residues. V dropped 5 bases and J dropped 1; count of bases not matched to a gene: 5.

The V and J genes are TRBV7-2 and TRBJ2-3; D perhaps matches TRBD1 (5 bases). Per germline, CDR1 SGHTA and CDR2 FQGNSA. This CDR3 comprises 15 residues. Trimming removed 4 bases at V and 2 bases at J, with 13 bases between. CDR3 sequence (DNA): TGTGCCAGCAGCTACTACAGGTTACCCACAGATACGCAGTATTTT. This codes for CASSYYRLPTDTQYF.

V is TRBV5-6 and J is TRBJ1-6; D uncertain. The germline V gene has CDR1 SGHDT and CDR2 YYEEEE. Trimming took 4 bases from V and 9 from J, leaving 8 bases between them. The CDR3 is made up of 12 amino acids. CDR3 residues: CASSRTASPLHF. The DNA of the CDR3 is TGTGCCAGCAGCCGGACTGCTTCACCCCTCCACTTT.

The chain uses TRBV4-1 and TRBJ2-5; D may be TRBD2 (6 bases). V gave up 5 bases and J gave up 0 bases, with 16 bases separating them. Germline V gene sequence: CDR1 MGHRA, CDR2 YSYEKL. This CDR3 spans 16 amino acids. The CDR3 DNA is TGCGCCAGCAGCGGCCCCGCTGCGGGGTACCAAGAGACCCAGTACTTC. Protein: CASSGPAAGYQETQYF.

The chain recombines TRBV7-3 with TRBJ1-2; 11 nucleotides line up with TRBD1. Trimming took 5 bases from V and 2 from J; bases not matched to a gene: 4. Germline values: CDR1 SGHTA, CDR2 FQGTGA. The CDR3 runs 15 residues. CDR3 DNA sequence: TGTGCCAGCAGCGTCGGACAGGGGGCCAACTATGGCTACACCTTC. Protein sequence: CASSVGQGANYGYTF.

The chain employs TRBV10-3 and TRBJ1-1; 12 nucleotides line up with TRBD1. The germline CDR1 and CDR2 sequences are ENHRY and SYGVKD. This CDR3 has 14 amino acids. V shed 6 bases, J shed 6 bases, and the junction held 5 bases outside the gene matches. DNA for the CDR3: TGTGCCATCAGGGGGACAGGGGGCCCCGCTGAAGCTTTCTTT. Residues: CAIRGTGGPAEAFF.

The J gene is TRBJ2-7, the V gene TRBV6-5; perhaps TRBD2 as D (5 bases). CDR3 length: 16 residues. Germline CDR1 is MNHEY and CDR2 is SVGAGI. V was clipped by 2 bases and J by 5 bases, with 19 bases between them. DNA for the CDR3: TGTGCCAGCAGTTACGCCCGGGCTTCAGGACTCGACGAGCAGTACTTC. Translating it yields CASSYARASGLDEQYF.

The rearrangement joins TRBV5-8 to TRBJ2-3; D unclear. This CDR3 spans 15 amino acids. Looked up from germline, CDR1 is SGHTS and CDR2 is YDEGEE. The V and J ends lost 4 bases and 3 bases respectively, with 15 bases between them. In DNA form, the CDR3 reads TGTGCCAGCAGCGAGCTCTGGCCACAGACAGATACGCAGTATTTT. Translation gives CASSELWPQTDTQYF. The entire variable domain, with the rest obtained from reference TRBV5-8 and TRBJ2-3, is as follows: EAGVTQSPTHLIKTRGQQATLRCSPISGHTSVYWYQQALGLGLQFLLWYDEGEERNRGNFPPRFSGRQFPNYSSELNVNALELEDSALYLCASSELWPQTDTQYFGPGTRLTVL.

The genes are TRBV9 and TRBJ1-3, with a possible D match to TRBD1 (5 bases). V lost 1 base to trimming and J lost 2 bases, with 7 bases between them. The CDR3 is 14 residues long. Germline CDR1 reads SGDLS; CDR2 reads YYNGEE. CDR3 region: CASSVQGAGNTIYF. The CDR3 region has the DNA TGTGCCAGCAGCGTACAGGGTGCTGGAAACACCATATATTTT.

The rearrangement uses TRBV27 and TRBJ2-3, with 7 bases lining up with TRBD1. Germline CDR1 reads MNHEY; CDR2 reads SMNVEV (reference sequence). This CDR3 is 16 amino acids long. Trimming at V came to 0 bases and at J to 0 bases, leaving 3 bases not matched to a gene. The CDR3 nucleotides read TGTGCCAGCAGTTTATCGCAACAGGGGAGCACAGATACGCAGTATTTT. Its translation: CASSLSQQGSTDTQYF.

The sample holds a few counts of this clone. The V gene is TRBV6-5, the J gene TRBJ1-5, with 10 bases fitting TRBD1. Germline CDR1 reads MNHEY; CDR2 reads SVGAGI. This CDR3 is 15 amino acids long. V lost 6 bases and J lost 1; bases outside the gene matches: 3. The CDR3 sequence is CASSRQGASNQPQHF. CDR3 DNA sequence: TGTGCCAGCAGCCGACAGGGGGCCAGCAATCAGCCCCAGCATTTT.

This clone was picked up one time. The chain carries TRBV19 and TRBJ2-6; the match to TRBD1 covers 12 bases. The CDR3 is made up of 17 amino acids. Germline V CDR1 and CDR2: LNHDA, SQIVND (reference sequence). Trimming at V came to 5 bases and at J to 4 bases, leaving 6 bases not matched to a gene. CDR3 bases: TGTGCCAGTAGTCCGGGACAGGGGGCCTCGGGGGCCAACGTCCTGACTTTC. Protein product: CASSPGQGASGANVLTF.

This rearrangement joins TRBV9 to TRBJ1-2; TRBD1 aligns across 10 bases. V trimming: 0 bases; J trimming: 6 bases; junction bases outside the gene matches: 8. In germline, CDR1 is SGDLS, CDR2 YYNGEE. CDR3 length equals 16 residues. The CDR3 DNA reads TGTGCCAGCAGCGTAGGCGGGGGACAGGGGCTGAATGGCTACACCTTC. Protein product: CASSVGGGQGLNGYTF.

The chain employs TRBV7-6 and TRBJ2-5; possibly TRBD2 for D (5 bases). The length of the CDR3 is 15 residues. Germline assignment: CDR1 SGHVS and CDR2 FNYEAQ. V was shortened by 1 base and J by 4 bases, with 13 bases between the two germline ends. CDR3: CASSLGRGRTETQYF. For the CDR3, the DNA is TGTGCCAGCAGCTTAGGTCGCGGGCGGACAGAGACCCAGTACTTC.

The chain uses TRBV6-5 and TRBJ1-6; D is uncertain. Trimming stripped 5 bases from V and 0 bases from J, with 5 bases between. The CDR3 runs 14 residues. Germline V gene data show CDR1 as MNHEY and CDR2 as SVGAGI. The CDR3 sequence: CASSRSSYNSPLHF. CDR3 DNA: TGTGCCAGCAGTCGGAGCTCCTATAATTCACCCCTCCACTTT.

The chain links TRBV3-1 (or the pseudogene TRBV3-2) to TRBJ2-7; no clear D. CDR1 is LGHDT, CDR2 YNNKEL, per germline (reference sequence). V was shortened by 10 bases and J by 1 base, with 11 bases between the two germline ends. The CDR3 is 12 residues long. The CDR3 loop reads CATDGGSYEQYF. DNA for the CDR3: TGTGCCACAGATGGCGGTTCCTACGAGCAGTACTTC.

This CDR3 reads CASSIVGGSQPQHF. For the CDR3, the DNA is TGTGCCAGTAGTATAGTTGGGGGGTCTCAGCCCCAGCATTTT. The gene calls are TRBV19 and TRBJ1-5, with D perhaps TRBD1 (5 bases). The CDR3 has 14 residues. Germline V gene sequence: CDR1 LNHDA, CDR2 SQIVND (reference sequence). V shed 1 base and J shed 6 bases, with 10 bases lying between them.